This is a list of T cell receptor beta chains from one sample in a study of CD8+ T cells in alopecia areata. The table came from immunoSEQ multiplex PCR; TCRdb's copy has only in-frame clones and leaves some out. The sample comprises 150,000 or so clones, more than 40% of which are singletons, and 6% to 7% rests with the top ten. Input material: CD4+ T cells sorted from blood. The receptors were sampled from a human donor with alopecia areata. The CDR3 runs from the conserved cysteine through the conserved F or W. The D gene is left open where the match is weak. Expanded clones are given a class, and other clones once, few, many or no size at all.

clone_size j_call v_call d_call cdr3_nt cdr3_aa
medium-sized TRBJ2-1 TRBV7-3 - TGTGCCAGCAGCTTATCGGCCCTTGGACTAAATGAGCAGTTCTTC CASSLSALGLNEQFF
- TRBJ2-7 TRBV29-1 - TGCAGCGTTCTCAGGCGGAGCTCCTACGAGCAGTACTTC CSVLRRSSYEQYF
- TRBJ2-7 TRBV6-5 - TGTGCCAGCAGTTGGCTTTGGACAGAAGCCTCCTACGAGCAGTACTTC CASSWLWTEASYEQYF
- TRBJ2-3 TRBV27 - TGTGCCAGCACTTATTGGCCACCGATTACAGATACGCAGTATTTT CASTYWPPITDTQYF
- TRBJ1-1 TRBV4-2 TRBD1 TGTGCCACCCGGGACAGTTCGGTTGAAGCTTTCTTT CATRDSSVEAFF
- TRBJ1-1 TRBV29-1 - TGCAGCGTACACCTACGGGCCGGTGGCACTGAAGCTTTCTTT CSVHLRAGGTEAFF
few TRBJ1-1 TRBV29-1 - TGCAGCGCCTTGAACACTGAAGCTTTCTTT CSALNTEAFF
- TRBJ2-3 TRBV11-2 - TGTGCCAGCAGCTTAGTGCCGGATACGCAGTATTTT CASSLVPDTQYF
few TRBJ2-5 TRBV2 TRBD1 TGTGCCAGCAGCCACGGGACAGGAGAGACCCAGTACTTC CASSHGTGETQYF
- TRBJ2-2 TRBV2 TRBD2 TGTGCCAGCAGCGATCCTGGACTAGCCAGGAACACCGGGGAGCTGTTTTTT CASSDPGLARNTGELFF
- TRBJ1-2 TRBV18 - TGTGCCAGCTCAGTCCGGGACGAAAACTATGGCTACACCTTC CASSVRDENYGYTF
- TRBJ2-5 TRBV28 - TGTGCCAGCAGTATAGAGGGAGAGACCCAGTACTTC CASSIEGETQYF
- TRBJ2-4 TRBV5-1 - TGCGCCAGCAGCTTGACCTCTTTGATTGACAGGACAGAAGCCAAAAACATTCAGTACTTC CASSLTSLIDRTEAKNIQYF
few TRBJ1-4 TRBV10-3 - TGTGCCAGCGCGTCCGACCGCGTGGGGGAAAAACTGTTTTTT CASASDRVGEKLFF
- TRBJ2-7 TRBV30 - TGTGCCTGGAGGGCAGGGACGTACGAGCAGTACTTC CAWRAGTYEQYF
- TRBJ2-1 TRBV4-1 TRBD2 TGCGCCAGCAGCCAAGATGGGACTAGCGGAGTTTACAATGAGCAGTTCTTC CASSQDGTSGVYNEQFF
- TRBJ2-1 TRBV30 TRBD2 TGTGCCTGGAACCCGGGACTAGCGGGAGTAAATGAGCAGTTCTTC CAWNPGLAGVNEQFF
- TRBJ2-6 TRBV25-1 - TGTGCCAGCAGTGAGTCAGGGACTGGGGCCAACGTCCTGACTTTC CASSESGTGANVLTF
- TRBJ2-1 TRBV5-1 TRBD2 TGCGCCAGCAACCTTAGCGGGAGCTCCTACAATGAGCAGTTCTTC CASNLSGSSYNEQFF
- TRBJ2-1 TRBV18 - TGTGCCAGCTCACCGCCAGGGCCCTCCTACAATGAGCAGTTCTTC CASSPPGPSYNEQFF
few TRBJ2-7 TRBV29-1 - TGCAGCGTTGCTCTGGGGGCCTGGAACGAGCAGTACTTC CSVALGAWNEQYF
- TRBJ1-5 TRBV27 - TGTGCCAGCACCATGGGGGTTGGTCAGCCCCAGCATTTT CASTMGVGQPQHF
- TRBJ2-1 TRBV27 - TGTGCCACCCTCTTTGGGGCCGGTGCCAATGAGCAGTTCTTC CATLFGAGANEQFF
once TRBJ2-4 TRBV11-2 - TGTGCCAGCAGCTCTATACGAGAGGCGTTGGCCAAAAACATTCAGTACTTC CASSSIREALAKNIQYF
- TRBJ2-3 TRBV7-8 TRBD1 TGTGCCAGCAGCGCTGACAGGGGACGGGATACGCAGTATTTT CASSADRGRDTQYF
- TRBJ1-3 TRBV29-1 - TGCAGCGTAGTAAGCTCTGGAAACACCATATATTTT CSVVSSGNTIYF
- TRBJ2-1 TRBV29-1 - TGCAGCGTTGAAAGGGCTGTAGGCGATGAGCAGTTCTTC CSVERAVGDEQFF
- TRBJ1-5 TRBV27 - TGTGCCAGCACTCCACACTGGGGTGGCAATCAGCCCCAGCATTTT CASTPHWGGNQPQHF
few TRBJ1-1 TRBV29-1 - TGCAGCGTTGTGGGGGCGCGTCTGAACACTGAAGCTTTCTTT CSVVGARLNTEAFF
- TRBJ2-2 TRBV29-1 - TGCAGCGTTGAGTGGTGGCAGGGGAACACCGGGGAGCTGTTTTTT CSVEWWQGNTGELFF
- TRBJ1-2 TRBV29-1 - TGCAGCGTTGAACGGGGGCCCAACTATGGCTACACCTTC CSVERGPNYGYTF
few TRBJ2-5 TRBV29-1 - TGCAGCGTTGAAGATTCCGAAGAGACCCAGTACTTC CSVEDSEETQYF
few TRBJ2-1 TRBV7-3 TRBD2 TGTGCCAGCAGCTTAATTCCCGCGGGGGGCTACAATGAGCAGTTCTTC CASSLIPAGGYNEQFF
- TRBJ2-7 TRBV30 - TGTGCCTGGAGTGTCGGGGGCTACGAGCAGTACTTC CAWSVGGYEQYF
- TRBJ2-7 TRBV5-6 - TGTGCCAGCAGCTTGTATGGGCAGACCTACGAGCAGTACTTC CASSLYGQTYEQYF
few TRBJ2-3 TRBV4-1 TRBD2 TGCGCCAGCAGCGCTAGCGGGAGGGACACAGATACGCAGTATTTT CASSASGRDTDTQYF
- TRBJ2-1 TRBV18 TRBD2 TGTGCCAGCTCACCACTACCTAGCGGAAACAATGAGCAGTTCTTC CASSPLPSGNNEQFF
- TRBJ1-2 TRBV2 - TGTGCCAGTGCCGGGACCGGTTACGGCTACACCTTC CASAGTGYGYTF
many TRBJ2-5 TRBV7-2 - TGTGCCAGCAGCCCGCCGAGGCAAGAGACCCAGTACTTC CASSPPRQETQYF
once TRBJ2-1 TRBV5-1 TRBD2 TGCGCCAGCAGCTTGTATCGACTAGCGGGGGATCCAGGGTTCTTC CASSLYRLAGDPGFF
- TRBJ2-5 TRBV5-1 - TGCGCCAGCAGCTTGGATCGAGAGACCCAGTACTTC CASSLDRETQYF